This TCR beta chain was identified during a study of HIV-infected patients and healthy controls. Alpha and beta constant-region primers primed reverse transcription of around 500 ng RNA. Each of the alpha and beta chains got its own library through chain-specific third strand synthesis with indices. A roughly 20-cycle PCR with P5s and P7 primers followed a short adapter-adding first PCR. TCRdb called the 5' RACE reads again in MiXCR, with one record for every CDR3 protein. The top ten clones hold roughly 8.2% of a sample with 9,000 to 9,500 distinct CDR3 sequences, under 6% of them seen once. This clonotype is categorized as medium-sized. Its antigen remains unidentified. This CDR3 region has 13 residues. Trimming cost V 2 bases and J 6 bases, with 11 bases left between them. CDR1 and CDR2 from the germline V gene are MNHEY and SVGEGT. The repertoire came from unfractionated whole blood and reflected all unsorted peripheral T cells.

Overall study findings and caveats: Compared with controls, mean Gini indices were significantly raised in HIV-infected repertoires, possibly indicating oligoclonality. MAIT alpha-chain CDR3s were frequent in healthy controls, depleted in HIV+.

Sequencing input: blood. The chain recombines TRBV6-2 or TRBV6-3 with TRBJ2-7, with unresolved D. This sequence was found in an adult in good health. CDR3 DNA: TGTGCCAGCAGTTACACCGAGCCGGTCGAGCAGTACTTC. The encoded protein is CASSYTEPVEQYF.